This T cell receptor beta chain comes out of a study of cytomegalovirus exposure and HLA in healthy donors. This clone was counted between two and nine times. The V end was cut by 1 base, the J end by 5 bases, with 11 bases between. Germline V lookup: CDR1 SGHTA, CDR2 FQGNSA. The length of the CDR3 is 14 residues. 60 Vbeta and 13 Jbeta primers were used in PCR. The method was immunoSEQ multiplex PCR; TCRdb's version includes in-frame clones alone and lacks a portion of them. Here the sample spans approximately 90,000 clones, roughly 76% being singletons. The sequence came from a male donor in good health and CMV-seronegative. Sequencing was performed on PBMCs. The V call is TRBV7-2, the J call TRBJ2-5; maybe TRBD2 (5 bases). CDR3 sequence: CASSLVYRGETQYF. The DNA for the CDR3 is TGTGCCAGCAGCTTAGTATACAGAGGGGAGACCCAGTACTTC.